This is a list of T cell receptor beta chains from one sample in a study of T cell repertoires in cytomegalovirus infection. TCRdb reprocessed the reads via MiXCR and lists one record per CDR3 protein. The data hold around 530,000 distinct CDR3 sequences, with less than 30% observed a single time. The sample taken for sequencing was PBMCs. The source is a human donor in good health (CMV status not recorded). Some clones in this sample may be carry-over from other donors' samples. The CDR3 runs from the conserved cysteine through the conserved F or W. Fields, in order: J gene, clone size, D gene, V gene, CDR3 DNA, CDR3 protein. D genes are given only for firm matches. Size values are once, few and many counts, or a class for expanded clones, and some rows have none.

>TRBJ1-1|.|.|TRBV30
TGTGCCTGCAGGGGATTGAGGACTGAAGCTTTCTTT
CACRGLRTEAFF
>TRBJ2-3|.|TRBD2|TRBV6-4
TGTGCCAGCAGTGTTGTGGGAGGGAGCACAGATACGCAGTATTTT
CASSVVGGSTDTQYF
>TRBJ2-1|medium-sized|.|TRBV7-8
TGTGCCAGCAGCTTAAGTGATGAGCAGTTCTTC
CASSLSDEQFF
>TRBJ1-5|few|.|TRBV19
TGTGCCAGTAGAGGAGGGGCAGGTCAGCCCCAGCATTTT
CASRGGAGQPQHF
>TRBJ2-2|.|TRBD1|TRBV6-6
TGTGCCAGCAGTTACTCGGAACAGGGGGCGAACACCGGGGAGCTGTTTTTT
CASSYSEQGANTGELFF
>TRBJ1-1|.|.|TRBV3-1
TGTGCCAGCAGCCAAGGGATAGCCGGTGGACGAGGGAACACTGAAGCTTTCTTT
CASSQGIAGGRGNTEAFF
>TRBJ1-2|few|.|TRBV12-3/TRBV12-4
TGTGCCAGCAGTTTAGTAGTGGCAGCTGAGACCTATGGCTACACCTTC
CASSLVVAAETYGYTF
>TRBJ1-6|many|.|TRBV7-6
TGTGCCAGCAGCTTAAGGGGGACGGCAGGTTCACCCCTCCACTTT
CASSLRGTAGSPLHF
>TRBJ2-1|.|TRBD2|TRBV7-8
TGTGCCAGCAGCCGCGGGAAAGCGGGGTACAATGAGCAGTTCTTC
CASSRGKAGYNEQFF
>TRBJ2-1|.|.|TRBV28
TGTGCCAGCAGCCTAAGGCTATATTCCTACAATGAGCAGTTCTTC
CASSLRLYSYNEQFF
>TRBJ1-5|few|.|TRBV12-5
TGTGCTAGTGGTTTGGGTCAGCCCCAGCATTTT
CASGLGQPQHF
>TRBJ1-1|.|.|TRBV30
TGTGCCTGGAGTAAACAGCGCAACACTGAAGCTTTCTTT
CAWSKQRNTEAFF
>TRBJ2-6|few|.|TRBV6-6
TGTGCCAGCATCAGGGGAACCGGGGCCAACGTCCTGACTTTC
CASIRGTGANVLTF
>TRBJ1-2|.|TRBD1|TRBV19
TGTGCCAGCCAAAACAGGGGGCTAGATTACTATGGCTACACCTTC
CASQNRGLDYYGYTF
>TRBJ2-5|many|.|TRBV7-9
TGTGCCAGCAGCCCCCGAGGTGGTGAAGGAGGAGAGACCCAGTACTTC
CASSPRGGEGGETQYF
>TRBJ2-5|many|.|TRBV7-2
TGTGCCAGCAGCTTAGCGGGAGGATCGTACCAAGAGACCCAGTACTTC
CASSLAGGSYQETQYF
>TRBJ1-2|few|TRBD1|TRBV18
TGTGCCAGCTCAAGACAGGGTTCCAACTATGGCTACACCTTC
CASSRQGSNYGYTF
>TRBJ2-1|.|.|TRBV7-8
TGTGCCAGCAGCCGCGATGGGGGCTATTTCTTC
CASSRDGGYFF
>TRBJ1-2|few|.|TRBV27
TGTGCCAGCAGTTTTTCACAGGGACACTATGGCTACACCTTC
CASSFSQGHYGYTF
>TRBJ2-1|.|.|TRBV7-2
TGTGCCAGCAGCTTAGAGAGCGGAGGGGCCTACAATGAGCAGTTCTTC
CASSLESGGAYNEQFF
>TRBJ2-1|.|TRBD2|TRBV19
TGTGCCAGTAGTAAACGACTAGCGGGAGGCCATGAGCAGTTCTTC
CASSKRLAGGHEQFF
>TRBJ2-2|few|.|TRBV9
TGTGCCAGCAGCGTAGGGACAGCCGAGACCGGGGAGCTGTTTTTT
CASSVGTAETGELFF
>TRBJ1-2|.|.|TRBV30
TGTGCCTGGACAGTGACAGACACTTATGGCTACACCTTC
CAWTVTDTYGYTF
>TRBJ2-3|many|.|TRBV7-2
TGTGCCAGCAGCTTAAAAATCACAGATACGCAGTATTTT
CASSLKITDTQYF
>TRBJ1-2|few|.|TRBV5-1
TGCGCCAGCAGCTTGGCGGGGGGGCCTGGCTACACCTTC
CASSLAGGPGYTF
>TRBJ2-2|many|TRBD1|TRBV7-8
TGTGCCAGCAGCTTACCCACAGGGGTAGCCGGGGAGCTGTTTTTT
CASSLPTGVAGELFF
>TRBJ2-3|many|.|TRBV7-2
TGTGCCAGCAGCCCCTCGAAAGATACGCAGTATTTT
CASSPSKDTQYF
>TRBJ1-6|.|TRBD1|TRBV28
TGTGCCAGCAGCTCCGACAGGGAGGCCTATAATTCACCCCTCCACTTT
CASSSDREAYNSPLHF
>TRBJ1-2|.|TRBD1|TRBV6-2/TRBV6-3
TGTGCCAGCAGTTACTCGACCTTCGGGACAGACTATGGCTACACCTTC
CASSYSTFGTDYGYTF
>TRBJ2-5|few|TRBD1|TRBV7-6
TGTGCCAGCAGCGGACAGGTCGGCTTGGAGACCCAGTACTTC
CASSGQVGLETQYF
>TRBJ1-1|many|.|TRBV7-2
TGTGCCAGCAGACCTACGGGATCCACTGAAGCTTTCTTT
CASRPTGSTEAFF
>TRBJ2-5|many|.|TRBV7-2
TGTGCCAGCAGCTTAGACAGACAGGCCCAGTACTTC
CASSLDRQAQYF
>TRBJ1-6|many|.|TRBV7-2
TGTGCCAGCAGCTTAGCACCTGGGGTGAAATCACCCCTCCACTTT
CASSLAPGVKSPLHF
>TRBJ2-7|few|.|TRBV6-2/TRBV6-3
TGTGCCAGCAGTTGGAGGGTGTACGAGCAGTACTTC
CASSWRVYEQYF
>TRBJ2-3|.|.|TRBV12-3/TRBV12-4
TGTGCCAGCAGTTTCATGAGAGATACGCAGTATTTT
CASSFMRDTQYF
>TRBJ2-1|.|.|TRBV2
TGTGCCAGCAGAGAGCCCCAGACTAGCTCCTACAATGAGCAGTTCTTC
CASREPQTSSYNEQFF
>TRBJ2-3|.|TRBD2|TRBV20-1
TGCAGTGCAGACCGAGCGGGAGGAGTGGATACGCAGTATTTT
CSADRAGGVDTQYF
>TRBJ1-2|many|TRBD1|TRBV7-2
TGTGCCAGCAGCTTAGTTCAAGGGGGCGCGTTCTATGGCTACACCTTC
CASSLVQGGAFYGYTF
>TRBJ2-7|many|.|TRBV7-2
TGTGCCAGCAGCTTAGGTCGGGTCCGCTCCTACGAGCAGTACTTC
CASSLGRVRSYEQYF
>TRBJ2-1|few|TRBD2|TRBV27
TGTGCCAGCAGTTTAAGTTTATTTGGCGGGAGGGCCGGGGATGAGCAGTTCTTC
CASSLSLFGGRAGDEQFF
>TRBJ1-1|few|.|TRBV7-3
TGTGCCAGCAGCGCCGAAGGGGGGGGGACAGCTTTCTTT
CASSAEGGGTAFF
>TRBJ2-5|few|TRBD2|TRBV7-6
TGTGCCAGCAGCTTCGGGACTAGCGGGAGGGCGGAGACCCAGTACTTC
CASSFGTSGRAETQYF
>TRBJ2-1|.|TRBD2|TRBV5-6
TGTGCCAGCAGCTCCGGGAGGAGCGGGTGGCAGCAGTTCTTC
CASSSGRSGWQQFF
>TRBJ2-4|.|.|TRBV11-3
TGTGCCAGCAGCTTAGTCACTCCTCACACAAACATTCAGTACTTC
CASSLVTPHTNIQYF
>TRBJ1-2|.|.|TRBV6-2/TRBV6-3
TGTGCCAGCAGTTCAGGGACGGAGGCTGGCTACACCTTC
CASSSGTEAGYTF
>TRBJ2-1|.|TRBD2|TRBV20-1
TGCAGTGCCTCCCGGGGGGATTTTAAGAATGAGCAGTTCTTC
CSASRGDFKNEQFF
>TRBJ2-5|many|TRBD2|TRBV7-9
TGTGCCAGCACCCTAGGACTAGCGGACCAAGAGACCCAGTACTTC
CASTLGLADQETQYF
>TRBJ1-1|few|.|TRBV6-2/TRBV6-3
TGTGCCAGCAGTTACTCGACAGGTTTCGCTTTCTTT
CASSYSTGFAFF
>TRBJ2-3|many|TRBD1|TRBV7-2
TGTGCCAGCAGCTCCCCCATCCGGGACAGTTTCACAGATACGCAGTATTTT
CASSSPIRDSFTDTQYF
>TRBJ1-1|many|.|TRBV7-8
TGTGCCAGCAGCTTAGACTCAAAGACTTTCTTT
CASSLDSKTFF
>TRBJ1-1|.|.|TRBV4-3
TGCGCCAGCAGCCGCGTGGGACGGGGGAACACTGAAGCTTTCTTT
CASSRVGRGNTEAFF
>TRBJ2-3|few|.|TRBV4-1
TGCGCCAGCAGCCAAGGTGGAAGGGCAAGCACAGATACGCAGTATTTT
CASSQGGRASTDTQYF
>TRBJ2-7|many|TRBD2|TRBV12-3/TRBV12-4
TGTGCCAGCCGCCGTAATCTAGCGGGAGTTCGGCAGTACTTC
CASRRNLAGVRQYF
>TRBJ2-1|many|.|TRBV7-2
TGTGCCAGCAGCTTAGAAGCCCCTCCCGTGAGGAATGAGCAGTTCTTC
CASSLEAPPVRNEQFF
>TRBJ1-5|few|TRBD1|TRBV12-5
TGTGCTAGTGGGGAAGGACAGGGGGCTTATCAGCCCCAGCATTTT
CASGEGQGAYQPQHF
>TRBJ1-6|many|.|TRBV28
TGTGCCAGCAGGCCGGGACGGCTCAATTCACCCCTCCACTTT
CASRPGRLNSPLHF
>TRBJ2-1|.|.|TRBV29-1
TGCAGCGTTGAAGCCCCTCTATCGCATGAGCAGTTCTTC
CSVEAPLSHEQFF
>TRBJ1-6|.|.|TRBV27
TGTGCCAGCAGGGCCTACTGGGATTCACCCCTCCACTTT
CASRAYWDSPLHF
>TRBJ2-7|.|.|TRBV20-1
TGCAGTGCTAGAGATTTGTCGGGAGTAACCTACGAGCAGTACTTC
CSARDLSGVTYEQYF
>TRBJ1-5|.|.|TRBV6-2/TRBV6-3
TGTGCCAGCAGTTATAGGGGTAGGGGTCAGCCCCAGCATTTT
CASSYRGRGQPQHF